The 30 T cell receptor beta chains reported below all come from one sample, sequenced in a study of cytomegalovirus exposure and HLA in healthy donors. Generated by immunoSEQ multiplex PCR, the TCRdb table keeps only in-frame clones and is missing some. The sample holds some 140,000 clones; about four fifths are singletons and the top ten take 1.4%. The sample consisted of PBMCs. The receptors were gathered from a woman in her thirties in good health and CMV-seronegative.

CDR3 sequence reads: CASRGGVCGAFLYEQYF. In DNA, the CDR3 is TGTGCCAGCAGGGGGGGGGTGTGTGGCGCGTTTCTCTACGAGCAGTACTTC. This chain links TRBV21-1 with TRBJ2-7; TRBD2, the D gene given by the table, was not confirmed from the DNA. TRBV21-1 is recorded as a pseudogene. This CDR3 has 17 residues.

This rearrangement joins TRBV7-2 to TRBJ2-7; D is unclear. The CDR3 loop spans 13 amino acids. CDR1 is SGHTA and CDR2 is FQGNSA in the germline V gene. V was shortened by 4 bases and J by 0 bases, with 7 bases between the two germline ends. The CDR3 here is CASSSAVSYEQYF. The CDR3 nucleotides are TGTGCCAGCAGCTCCGCAGTCTCCTACGAGCAGTACTTC.

The chain uses TRBV28 and TRBJ2-1, with TRBD1 matching 7 bases. CDR1 and CDR2 (germline): MDHEN, SYDVKM. This CDR3 spans 15 amino acids. J gave up 6 bases and V 2 bases, and 7 bases lay outside the gene matches. CDR3 amino acids: CASSLVGQAINEQFF. As DNA, the CDR3 is TGTGCCAGCAGTTTAGTTGGACAGGCGATCAATGAGCAGTTCTTC.

This clone was seen a few times. This chain connects TRBV2 to TRBJ2-1; 11 bases map to TRBD2. With V trimmed by 3 bases and J by 3 bases, 16 bases remained unmatched. The CDR3 sequence is 20 residues long. The germline V gene encodes CDR1 SNHLY and CDR2 FYNNEI. The CDR3: CASSEPGTGSSGGIYNEQFF. CDR3 in DNA: TGTGCCAGCAGTGAGCCGGGGACAGGGTCTAGCGGGGGGATCTACAATGAGCAGTTCTTC. Complete variable domain (other parts from reference TRBV2 and TRBJ2-1): EPEVTQTPSHQVTQMGQEVILRCVPISNHLYFYWYRQILGQKVEFLVSFYNNEISEKSEIFDDQFSVERPDGSNFTLKIRSTKLEDSAMYFCASSEPGTGSSGGIYNEQFFGPGTRLTVL.

This chain joins TRBV18 and TRBJ2-1; tentatively, D is TRBD2 (6 bases). V was trimmed by 3 bases and J by 2 bases, leaving 11 bases between them. Germline CDR1 and CDR2: KGHSH and LQKENI. CDR3 length: 15 amino acids. Here the CDR3 DNA reads TGTGCCAGCTCACCCACGGGGGTAACCTACAATGAGCAGTTCTTC. Its protein is CASSPTGVTYNEQFF. Full variable domain (outside the CDR3, taken from reference TRBV18 and TRBJ2-1): NAGVMQNPRHLVRRRGQEARLRCSPMKGHSHVYWYRQLPEEGLKFMVYLQKENIIDESGMPKERFSAEFPKEGPSILRIQQVVRGDSAAYFCASSPTGVTYNEQFFGPGTRLTVL.

This clone was recorded once. The gene calls are TRBV25-1 and TRBJ1-1, with 12 bases matching TRBD1. V dropped 7 bases and J dropped 8; count of bases not matched to a gene: 11. CDR3 size: 15 residues. The germline CDR1 and CDR2 sequences are MGHDK and SYGVNS. CDR3 region: CASIHPGTGGAEAFF. CDR3 nucleotide sequence: TGTGCCAGCATCCACCCGGGGACAGGGGGCGCGGAAGCTTTCTTT. Full variable domain (rest looked up from reference TRBV25-1 and TRBJ1-1): EADIYQTPRYLVIGTGKKITLECSQTMGHDKMYWYQQDPGMELHLIHYSYGVNSTEKGDLSSESTVSRIRTEHFPLTLESARPSHTSQYLCASIHPGTGGAEAFFGQGTRLTVV.

The chain uses TRBV11-3 and TRBJ1-1; 8 positions agree with TRBD1. The CDR3 consists of 18 residues. Germline CDR1 reads SGHNT; CDR2 reads YENEEA. Unmatched junction bases numbered 14, after V lost 5 bases and J lost 0 bases. The chain's CDR3 is CASSTKGQGLGMNTEAFF. In DNA form, the CDR3 reads TGTGCCAGCAGCACAAAAGGACAGGGTCTGGGGATGAACACTGAAGCTTTCTTT.

The V gene is TRBV10-3, the J gene TRBJ1-6; 8 nucleotides align to TRBD1. The trim removed 6 bases at V and 1 base at J, leaving 8 bases unmatched. Germline V gene sequence: CDR1 ENHRY, CDR2 SYGVKD. The CDR3 spans 17 residues. The CDR3 DNA follows: TGTGCCATCAGATCAGGGACAGGAGGATCCTATAATTCACCCCTCCACTTT. Its translation: CAIRSGTGGSYNSPLHF.

The chain carries TRBV5-1 and TRBJ1-3; 8 positions agree with TRBD1. Germline loops: CDR1 SGHRS, CDR2 YFSETQ. There are 14 residues in the CDR3. Losses at the gene ends were 4 bases for V and 4 bases for J; bases not matched to a gene: 4. CDR3: CASSTGQGGNTIYF. CDR3 bases: TGCGCCAGCAGCACCGGACAGGGCGGAAACACCATATATTTT. The entire variable domain, with the rest obtained from reference TRBV5-1 and TRBJ1-3, is as follows: KAGVTQTPRYLIKTRGQQVTLSCSPISGHRSVSWYQQTPGQGLQFLFEYFSETQRNKGNFPGRFSGRQFSNSRSEMNVSTLELGDSALYLCASSTGQGGNTIYFGEGSWLTVV.

The gene calls are TRBV6-6 and TRBJ2-7, with 7 bases identical to TRBD1. The trim removed 0 bases at V and 3 bases at J, leaving 5 bases unmatched. CDR3 length: 15 residues. Germline loops: CDR1 MNHNY, CDR2 SVGAGI (reference sequence). DNA for the CDR3: TGTGCCAGCAGTTACTCGAGCACAGGGGTCTACGAGCAGTACTTC. Encoded protein: CASSYSSTGVYEQYF.

This chain links TRBV5-6 with TRBJ2-5; D remains ambiguous. The V end was cut by 2 bases, the J end by 3 bases, with 14 bases between. Germline-derived CDR1 and CDR2 are SGHDT and YYEEEE. The CDR3 extends over 15 amino acids. In nucleotides, the CDR3 is TGTGCCAGCAGCTTACAGCACCAGATTGAAGAGACCCAGTACTTC. Its protein is CASSLQHQIEETQYF.

The rearrangement joins TRBV9 to TRBJ2-1; the match to TRBD2 covers 11 bases. The J segment lost 9 bases and the V segment lost 4 bases, leaving 9 bases of the junction unmatched. The CDR3 has 15 amino acids. The germline gives CDR1 SGDLS, CDR2 YYNGEE. The CDR3 nucleotides are TGTGCCAGCAGCCCCAGATACGGGACTAGCGGTGAGCAGTTCTTC. Amino acid sequence: CASSPRYGTSGEQFF.

V usage is TRBV28 and J usage is TRBJ1-3, with D possibly TRBD1 on 6 matching bases. The CDR3 totals 13 residues. Trimming left V 7 bases short and J 1 base short, with 8 bases between. Looked up from germline, CDR1 is MDHEN and CDR2 is SYDVKM. CDR3 sequence (DNA): TGTGCCAGCACGAGGGGGTCTGGAAACACCATATATTTT. Amino acid sequence: CASTRGSGNTIYF. The whole variable domain, remainder taken from reference TRBV28 and TRBJ1-3, is DVKVTQSSRYLVKRTGEKVFLECVQDMDHENMFWYRQDPGLGLRLIYFSYDVKMKEKGDIPEGYSVSREKKERFSLILESASTNQTSMYLCASTRGSGNTIYFGEGSWLTVV.

The J gene is TRBJ1-5, the V gene TRBV19; D is possibly TRBD1 (5 bases). Germline lookup yields CDR1 LNHDA and CDR2 SQIVND (reference sequence). The CDR3 loop spans 16 amino acids. Trimming pared 5 bases from V and 6 bases from J, leaving 20 bases between. CDR3 amino acids: CASSPREARAGQPQHF. CDR3 sequence (DNA): TGTGCCAGTAGTCCTCGGGAGGCCAGGGCTGGTCAGCCCCAGCATTTT.

This rearrangement joins TRBV5-5 to TRBJ2-7; TRBD1 aligns across 9 bases. The V and J ends lost 4 bases and 3 bases, in that order; junction bases with no gene match: 8. Per germline, CDR1 SGHKS and CDR2 YYEKEE (reference sequence). CDR3 length: 15 residues. CDR3 nucleotide sequence: TGTGCCAGCAGCACGGGACAGGGTTCCCTCTACGAGCAGTACTTC. Its translation: CASSTGQGSLYEQYF.

The chain combines TRBV11-1 with TRBJ2-1, with TRBD2 as a possible D gene (6 bases). With 5 bases removed from V and 6 bases from J, the gap between germline ends came to 14 bases. The CDR3 is made up of 14 amino acids. Looked up from germline, CDR1 is SGHAT and CDR2 is FQDESV (reference sequence). The CDR3 DNA sequence: TGTGCCAGCAGCGCAACGCGGGGATTCAATGAGCAGTTCTTC. It encodes CASSATRGFNEQFF.

The gene calls are TRBV5-1 and TRBJ2-6, with 7 bases matching TRBD1. Trimming cost V 3 bases and J 3 bases; bases outside gene matches: 6. Looked up from germline, CDR1 is SGHRS and CDR2 is YFSETQ. CDR3 length: 16 amino acids. The CDR3 DNA reads as TGCGCCAGCAGCTCGAAAACAGGGGTTGGGGCCAACGTCCTGACTTTC. It specifies CASSSKTGVGANVLTF.

Here the CDR3 reads CASSPARDRGISGTGELFF. The CDR3, as DNA: TGCGCCAGCAGCCCCGCCCGGGACAGGGGGATTTCGGGCACCGGGGAGCTGTTTTTT. This chain uses TRBV5-1 with TRBJ2-2; TRBD1 matches at 11 bases. CDR3 size: 19 residues. The germline V gene encodes CDR1 SGHRS and CDR2 YFSETQ. V lost 4 bases, J lost 4 bases, and 15 bases stayed unmatched.

The chain carries TRBV5-1 and TRBJ2-5; TRBD2 aligns across 8 bases. CDR1 and CDR2 (germline): SGHRS, YFSETQ. The CDR3 totals 15 residues. After removal of 2 bases from V and 1 base from J, the junction contained 4 bases not matched to a gene. The CDR3, as DNA: TGCGCCAGCAGCTTAGAAGCGGGGGCCCAAGAGACCCAGTACTTC. This sequence encodes CASSLEAGAQETQYF. The variable domain in full, completed from reference TRBV5-1 and TRBJ2-5, reads KAGVTQTPRYLIKTRGQQVTLSCSPISGHRSVSWYQQTPGQGLQFLFEYFSETQRNKGNFPGRFSGRQFSNSRSEMNVSTLELGDSALYLCASSLEAGAQETQYFGPGTRLLVL.

The chain has TRBV5-1 and TRBJ2-3; 9 nucleotides align to TRBD1. CDR1 and CDR2 from the germline V gene are SGHRS and YFSETQ. CDR3 length: 19 amino acids. The V gene end was trimmed by 4 bases and the J gene end by 4 bases; junction bases not matched to a gene: 19. The CDR3 nucleotides are TGCGCCAGCAGCCAACTGACCGGGACAGGGCTAGCAGGGGCAGATACGCAGTATTTT. This codes for CASSQLTGTGLAGADTQYF. Together with reference TRBV5-1 and TRBJ2-3, the CDR3 gives the full variable domain: KAGVTQTPRYLIKTRGQQVTLSCSPISGHRSVSWYQQTPGQGLQFLFEYFSETQRNKGNFPGRFSGRQFSNSRSEMNVSTLELGDSALYLCASSQLTGTGLAGADTQYFGPGTRLTVL.

The chain has TRBV6-4 and TRBJ2-1; TRBD2 aligns across 13 bases. The CDR3 is 15 amino acids. Germline CDR1 MRHNA, CDR2 SNTAGT. J lost 6 bases, V lost 3 bases, and 2 bases had no gene match. The CDR3 protein is CASSERTSGGNEQFF. The CDR3 DNA follows: TGTGCCAGCAGTGAAAGGACTAGCGGGGGCAATGAGCAGTTCTTC.

This rearrangement joins TRBV7-9 to TRBJ2-5; 14 bases fit TRBD2. This CDR3 contains 16 residues. Trimming cost V 5 bases and J 7 bases; bases outside gene matches: 9. From germline, CDR1 is SEHNR and CDR2 FQNEAQ (reference sequence). This CDR3 reads CASSRTGTSGGRTQYF. In DNA form, the CDR3 reads TGTGCCAGCAGCCGCACCGGGACTAGCGGGGGCCGGACCCAGTACTTC.

The chain recombines TRBV7-2 with TRBJ1-1, with D unresolved. Trimming left V 5 bases short and J 2 bases short, with 6 bases between. In germline, CDR1 is SGHTA, CDR2 FQGNSA. The CDR3 length is 12 residues. The CDR3: CASSRYNTEAFF. The CDR3 nucleotides read TGTGCCAGCAGCCGGTACAACACTGAAGCTTTCTTT.

The J gene is TRBJ1-4, the V gene TRBV4-3, with D perhaps TRBD1 (5 bases). The V gene's germline CDR1 is LGHNA and CDR2 YSLEER. V dropped 4 bases and J dropped 3 bases, with 15 bases sitting between them. There are 16 residues in the CDR3. CDR3 in DNA: TGCGCCAGCAGCCCTCACCCAGGGTCGGCTAATGAAAAACTGTTTTTT. Amino acid sequence: CASSPHPGSANEKLFF.

The J gene is TRBJ2-3, the V gene TRBV5-1; D gene ambiguous. Looked up from germline, CDR1 is SGHRS and CDR2 is YFSETQ. The CDR3 length is 12 residues. Trimming stripped 4 bases from V and 6 bases from J, with 9 bases between. The chain's CDR3 is CASSPPSDTQYF. Here the CDR3 DNA reads TGCGCCAGCAGCCCTCCCTCGGATACGCAGTATTTT.

The V gene is TRBV7-2, the J gene TRBJ2-5; unclear D gene. Germline CDR1 is SGHTA and CDR2 is FQGNSA. The CDR3 has 15 residues. Trimming removed 1 base at V and 2 bases at J, with 11 bases between. DNA of the CDR3: TGTGCCAGCAGCTTAGGGGCCCGCCGTCAAGAGACCCAGTACTTC. It specifies CASSLGARRQETQYF. The entire variable domain, with the rest obtained from reference TRBV7-2 and TRBJ2-5, is as follows: GAGVSQSPSNKVTEKGKDVELRCDPISGHTALYWYRQSLGQGLEFLIYFQGNSAPDKSGLPSDRFSAERTGGSVSTLTIQRTQQEDSAVYLCASSLGARRQETQYFGPGTRLLVL.

This clone has just one count. The chain carries TRBV5-1 and TRBJ1-1; a weak D match, TRBD1 (6 bases). Looked up from germline, CDR1 is SGHRS and CDR2 is YFSETQ. The CDR3 spans 14 residues. Trimming took off 0 bases at V and 8 bases at J, with 14 bases between the two ends. In DNA form, the CDR3 reads TGCGCCAGCAGCTTGGAGGGGGAAGGTAGAGAAGCTTTCTTT. It encodes CASSLEGEGREAFF.

The chain has TRBV10-3 and TRBJ2-1; unclear D gene. Between the trimmed V and J ends, which lost 3 bases and 8 bases, there was a span of 8 bases. The CDR3 runs 12 residues. The germline V gene encodes CDR1 ENHRY and CDR2 SYGVKD. CDR3 loop: CAISDVHDEQFF. CDR3 sequence (DNA): TGTGCCATCAGTGACGTACACGATGAGCAGTTCTTC.

DNA of the CDR3: TGTGCCTGGAGGGGGCAGGGGGCCGATCAGCCCCAGCATTTT. Its protein product is CAWRGQGADQPQHF. This chain links TRBV30 with TRBJ1-5, with 8 nucleotides matching TRBD1. V trimming: 3 bases; J trimming: 5 bases; junction bases outside the gene matches: 6. In germline, CDR1 is GTSNPN, CDR2 SVGIG (reference sequence). The CDR3 consists of 14 residues.

This clone has a single count. CDR3 loop: CASSKSGANTGELFF. The CDR3 DNA reads TGTGCCAGCAGCAAAAGCGGGGCGAACACCGGGGAGCTGTTTTTT. V usage is TRBV7-9 and J usage is TRBJ2-2; 7 nucleotides align to TRBD2. The V segment lost 5 bases and the J segment 0 bases; nucleotides outside the gene matches: 3. The CDR3 runs to 15 residues. The germline CDR1 and CDR2 sequences are SEHNR and FQNEAQ (reference sequence).